This T cell receptor (beta chain) was recorded in a study of T cells after yellow fever vaccination. Overall study: Fractions containing few cells were prepared with SMART-Seq v4 Ultra Low Input.

UMIs were added to TCR cDNA along with a universal primer site when it was made by 5'RACE template switching. TCRdb fed the 5' RACE reads into MiXCR, producing one record per CDR3 protein. This sample has around 590,000 distinct CDR3 sequences; 12% occur once, and the top ten carry 15%. Concerning this clonotype itself: Its matching antigen is unknown.

Overall study findings and caveats: Compared with primary, the secondary response was weaker and peaked at day 5, not 15.

The V and J ends lost 5 bases and 6 bases, in that order; junction bases with no gene match: 6. The germline V gene has CDR1 SGHVS and CDR2 FNYEAQ. The CDR3 has 16 residues. The V and J genes are TRBV7-6 and TRBJ2-1, with 14 nucleotides matching TRBD2. Here the sequenced sample was PBMCs, taken on the day of the yellow fever booster vaccination. This clonotype was obtained from a young man who received the YFV17D yellow fever vaccine. The CDR3 bases are TGTGCCAGCAGCAGGGGGGGGACTAGCGGGGGCAATGAGCAGTTCTTC. This gives the protein CASSRGGTSGGNEQFF.